The 21 T cell receptor beta chains reported below all come from one sample, sequenced in a study of T cell changes during pregnancy in multiple sclerosis (dated by TCRdb to about 2019). The library relied on the immunoSEQ multiplex PCR assay. In TCRdb, the immuneACCESS table is reduced to in-frame sequences with V and J assigned. These tables do not hold every clone; where another copy was compared, an unresolved V gene accounts for under half, and the others remain unexplained. The sample contains 35,000 to 50,000 clones, roughly nine tenths of them found a single time. The leading ten clones occupy 0.95% to 1.5% of the sample. The sample here was CD4+ T cells from peripheral blood mononuclear cells, taken after pregnancy. The receptors shown here come from a female donor with multiple sclerosis, enrolled in a pregnancy study.

This chain uses TRBV18 with TRBJ2-1; 9 bases fit TRBD2. The CDR3 extends over 14 amino acids. Germline V gives CDR1 KGHSH, CDR2 LQKENI. The V segment lost 5 bases and the J segment 4 bases; nucleotides outside the gene matches: 3. Here the CDR3 DNA reads TGTGCCAGCTCATCCCTAGCGGGGTACAATGAGCAGTTCTTC. Residues: CASSSLAGYNEQFF.

The chain couples TRBV18 to TRBJ2-2; 11 positions match TRBD2. Germline loops: CDR1 KGHSH, CDR2 LQKENI. The CDR3 has 18 residues. V shed 4 bases, J shed 2 bases, and the junction held 9 bases outside the gene matches. The CDR3 spells CASSRETSGISNTGELFF. In DNA form, the CDR3 reads TGTGCCAGCTCACGGGAGACTAGCGGGATTTCAAACACCGGGGAGCTGTTTTTT.

The chain employs TRBV19 and TRBJ1-5; 8 bases agree with TRBD1. The junction had 3 bases not matched to a gene; V was cut back by 7 bases and J by 4 bases. The CDR3 loop spans 13 amino acids. CDR1 and CDR2 from the germline V gene are LNHDA and SQIVND (reference sequence). The CDR3 protein is CASTGGGNQPQHF. The CDR3 DNA follows: TGTGCCAGTACAGGGGGCGGAAATCAGCCCCAGCATTTT.

This chain links TRBV5-6 with TRBJ2-1; a possible D gene is TRBD1 (7 bases). CDR1 and CDR2 (germline): SGHDT, YYEEEE. The CDR3 runs 16 residues. V was trimmed by 0 bases and J by 4 bases, leaving 14 bases between them. CDR3 protein: CASSLVESGGYNEQFF. The CDR3 nucleotides are TGTGCCAGCAGCTTGGTGGAGTCAGGGGGGTACAATGAGCAGTTCTTC.

The chain carries TRBV6-5 and TRBJ2-5, with 11 positions matching TRBD1. This CDR3 spans 15 amino acids. J lost 5 bases, V lost 1 base, and 3 bases had no gene match. CDR1 and CDR2 (germline): MNHEY, SVGAGI. CDR3 coding DNA: TGTGCCAGCAGTTACTGGGGACAGGGGGAGGAGACCCAGTACTTC. Encoded protein: CASSYWGQGEETQYF.

CDR3 coding DNA: TGTGCCTGGAATCCCGGGACAAGCTCCTACAATGAGCAGTTCTTC. Its translation: CAWNPGTSSYNEQFF. V and J are TRBV30 and TRBJ2-1; D perhaps matches TRBD1 (6 bases). V lost 4 bases and J 0 bases, leaving 13 bases between the germline ends. This CDR3 has 15 residues. The V gene's germline CDR1 is GTSNPN and CDR2 SVGIG (reference sequence).

CDR3 in DNA: TGTGCCACCACCCTGGGCAGGGCAAACTATGGCTACACCTTC. This translates into CATTLGRANYGYTF. V and J are TRBV28 and TRBJ1-2; D may be TRBD1 (5 bases). The CDR3 consists of 14 residues. The V gene's germline CDR1 is MDHEN and CDR2 SYDVKM. V was trimmed by 10 bases and J by 2 bases, leaving 17 bases between them.

This sequence joins TRBV10-3 and TRBJ2-5; TRBD2 aligns across 12 bases. This CDR3 is built from 14 residues. Trimming took 8 bases from V and 5 from J; bases not matched to a gene: 6. Germline lookup yields CDR1 ENHRY and CDR2 SYGVKD. For the CDR3, the DNA is TGTGCCATCGGGGCTAGCGGGAGGGTGGAGACCCAGTACTTC. Its translation: CAIGASGRVETQYF.

V gene TRBV5-1 combines with J gene TRBJ1-4, with 8 bases matching TRBD1. This CDR3 has 16 amino acids. J was trimmed by 4 bases and V by 0 bases; bases with no gene match: 5. Germline V gene lookup returns CDR1 SGHRS and CDR2 YFSETQ. The CDR3 protein is CASSLEGDRGNEKLFF. The CDR3 DNA sequence: TGCGCCAGCAGCTTGGAGGGAGACAGGGGTAATGAAAAACTGTTTTTT.

This clone was seen only a few times. V is TRBV18 and J is TRBJ1-2; possible D gene TRBD1, 5 bases. Trimming took off 2 bases at V and 7 bases at J, with 14 bases between the two ends. CDR1 KGHSH and CDR2 LQKENI come from the germline V gene. The CDR3 runs to 14 residues. The chain's CDR3 is CASSPEGQGTGYTF. The CDR3 region has the DNA TGTGCCAGCTCACCAGAAGGCCAGGGTACTGGCTACACCTTC.

This sequence joins TRBV30 and TRBJ2-3, with D unclear. The CDR3 runs to 13 residues. Germline V gene lookup returns CDR1 GTSNPN and CDR2 SVGIG (reference sequence). The V and J ends lost 2 bases and 2 bases respectively, with 8 bases between them. The chain's CDR3 is CAWSPPNTDTQYF. The CDR3 region has the DNA TGTGCCTGGAGTCCACCTAACACAGATACGCAGTATTTT.

The V call is TRBV15, the J call TRBJ2-1; 14 bases map to TRBD2. Germline V lookup: CDR1 LNHNV, CDR2 YYDKDF (reference sequence). The CDR3 sequence is 17 residues long. After removal of 1 base from V and 7 bases from J, the junction contained 6 bases not matched to a gene. In DNA, the CDR3 is TGTGCCACCAGCAGAGGAGAGGGACTAGCGGGAGTGAATGAGCAGTTCTTC. Protein: CATSRGEGLAGVNEQFF.

The chain is built from TRBV29-1 and TRBJ2-1; 9 bases match TRBD1. Looked up from germline, CDR1 is SQVTM and CDR2 is ANQGSEA. This CDR3 spans 17 amino acids. J lost 2 bases, V lost 6 bases, and 14 bases had no gene match. CDR3 sequence reads: CSVAGTGRSTTYNEQFF. CDR3 bases: TGCAGCGTGGCCGGGACAGGGAGGTCTACTACCTACAATGAGCAGTTCTTC.

J is TRBJ2-1 and V is TRBV6-1, with 10 bases that match TRBD2. The germline V gene has CDR1 MNHNS and CDR2 SASEGT. Trimming removed 4 bases from V and 4 bases from J; junction bases left unmatched: 1. This CDR3 region has 14 residues. For the CDR3, the DNA is TGTGCCAGCAGTGGGACTAGCGGATACAATGAGCAGTTCTTC. As protein: CASSGTSGYNEQFF.

This clone was seen only once. This rearrangement joins TRBV5-1 to TRBJ1-4; TRBD1 matches 10 bases. This CDR3 is built from 14 residues. Trimming took 4 bases from V and 8 from J; bases not matched to a gene: 5. Looked up from germline, CDR1 is SGHRS and CDR2 is YFSETQ. This CDR3 is CASSQGQGREKLFF. The CDR3, as DNA: TGCGCCAGCAGCCAGGGACAGGGGCGGGAAAAACTGTTTTTT.

This chain connects TRBV9 to TRBJ2-7; 14 positions agree with TRBD2. The junction had 19 bases not matched to a gene; V was cut back by 4 bases and J by 1 base. The CDR3 is 21 residues long. Germline V lookup: CDR1 SGDLS, CDR2 YYNGEE. Here the CDR3 DNA reads TGTGCCAGCAGCCCCCGAACTAGCCCCGGGACTAGCGGGAGTGGGTCCTACGAGCAGTACTTC. Its protein is CASSPRTSPGTSGSGSYEQYF.

This chain joins TRBV6-1 and TRBJ2-7; tentatively, D is TRBD2 (6 bases). From germline, CDR1 is MNHNS and CDR2 SASEGT. This CDR3 region has 13 residues. V lost 8 bases, J lost 0 bases, and 11 bases lay in between. The CDR3 reads CASAGQGSYEQYF. The CDR3, as DNA: TGTGCCAGCGCGGGGCAAGGCTCCTACGAGCAGTACTTC.

This chain joins TRBV7-2 and TRBJ1-5, with D unclear. The CDR3 runs 15 residues. Looked up from germline, CDR1 is SGHTA and CDR2 is FQGNSA. The V gene lost 5 bases and the J gene lost 2 bases, with 13 bases spanning the gap. The CDR3 DNA sequence: TGTGCCAGCAGCATCGGGAGGCAGGGCAATCAGCCCCAGCATTTT. Translating it yields CASSIGRQGNQPQHF.

J is TRBJ1-1 and V is TRBV29-1, with TRBD1 identical over 9 bases. V shed 3 bases and J 1 base; nucleotides not matched to a gene: 6. This CDR3 is built from 15 residues. Germline lookup yields CDR1 SQVTM and CDR2 ANQGSEA. The CDR3 coding sequence is TGCAGCGTTGATGACAGGGGGACCGAGAACACTGAAGCTTTCTTT. This translates into CSVDDRGTENTEAFF. Supplemented by reference TRBV29-1 and TRBJ1-1, the full variable domain reads SAVISQKPSRDICQRGTSLTIQCQVDSQVTMMFWYRQQPGQSLTLIATANQGSEATYESGFVIDKFPISRPNLTFSTLTVSNMSPEDSSIYLCSVDDRGTENTEAFFGQGTRLTVV.

The rearrangement links TRBV5-6 to TRBJ1-6, with 7 nucleotides matching TRBD1. The CDR3 runs 14 residues. Unmatched junction bases numbered 5, after V lost 4 bases and J lost 7 bases. CDR1 is SGHDT, CDR2 YYEEEE, per germline. The CDR3 DNA is TGTGCCAGCAGCAGACAGGGTGACAATTCACCCCTCCACTTT. It is translated as CASSRQGDNSPLHF.

V and J are TRBV5-1 and TRBJ1-2; TRBD1 aligns across 9 bases. Looked up from germline, CDR1 is SGHRS and CDR2 is YFSETQ. This CDR3 is 13 amino acids long. V lost 3 bases, J lost 8 bases, and 5 bases stayed unmatched. This CDR3 is CASSSQGAEGYTF. CDR3 DNA sequence: TGCGCCAGCAGCTCACAGGGGGCAGAGGGCTACACCTTC.